This is a list of T cell receptor beta chains from one sample in a study of early T cells in non-severe SARS-CoV-2 infection. TCRdb ran MiXCR on the 5' RACE reads and lists one entry per CDR3 protein. This sample has roughly 67,000 distinct CDR3 sequences, with roughly a tenth found just once. Sequenced: whole blood. These TCRs come from an adult who was a healthcare worker with PCR-confirmed SARS-CoV-2 infection or an uninfected control (not recorded which). Both conserved end residues are part of each CDR3. The D gene is left open where the match is weak. Not all rows give a size; the values are once, few, many and, for expanded clones, a class.

clone_size: .; d_call: .; j_call: TRBJ2-7; v_call: TRBV9; cdr3_length: 14; cdr3_nt: TGTGCCAGCAGCGTTACAGGGAGCTCCTACGAGCAGTACTTC; cdr3_aa: CASSVTGSSYEQYF
clone_size: .; d_call: .; j_call: TRBJ2-4; v_call: TRBV28; cdr3_length: 11; cdr3_nt: TGTGCCAGCAGTTTTGGGGGTCTGGAGTACTTC; cdr3_aa: CASSFGGLEYF
clone_size: few; d_call: .; j_call: TRBJ2-3; v_call: TRBV28; cdr3_length: 13; cdr3_nt: TGTGCCAGCGTCCGGACAGACACAGATACGCAGTATTTT; cdr3_aa: CASVRTDTDTQYF
clone_size: .; d_call: .; j_call: TRBJ2-2; v_call: TRBV7-3; cdr3_length: 14; cdr3_nt: TGTGCCAGCAGCTTAGGCCCCGCTCCCGGGGAGCTGTTTTTT; cdr3_aa: CASSLGPAPGELFF
clone_size: many; d_call: TRBD1; j_call: TRBJ2-2; v_call: TRBV6-2/TRBV6-3; cdr3_length: 16; cdr3_nt: TGTGCCAGCAGAACGGGACAGTCGAAGAACACCGGGGAGCTGTTTTTT; cdr3_aa: CASRTGQSKNTGELFF
clone_size: many; d_call: .; j_call: TRBJ1-6; v_call: TRBV6-5; cdr3_length: 14; cdr3_nt: TGTGCCAGCAGTTCCAAGATATATAATTCACCCCTCCACTTT; cdr3_aa: CASSSKIYNSPLHF
clone_size: .; d_call: .; j_call: TRBJ2-4; v_call: TRBV3-1; cdr3_length: 14; cdr3_nt: TGTGCCAGCAGCCAAGATTCAGATAGAAACATTCAGTACTTC; cdr3_aa: CASSQDSDRNIQYF
clone_size: few; d_call: .; j_call: TRBJ2-1; v_call: TRBV28; cdr3_length: 15; cdr3_nt: TGTGCCAGCAGTTCGAACAGGTTCTCCTACAATGAGCAGTTCTTC; cdr3_aa: CASSSNRFSYNEQFF
clone_size: .; d_call: .; j_call: TRBJ2-3; v_call: TRBV6-2/TRBV6-3; cdr3_length: 12; cdr3_nt: TGTGCCAGCAGCTACACCCGCAATACGCAGTATTTT; cdr3_aa: CASSYTRNTQYF
clone_size: many; d_call: .; j_call: TRBJ2-2; v_call: TRBV20-1; cdr3_length: 12; cdr3_nt: TGCAGTGCGCGGACAGACACCGGGGAGCTGTTTTTT; cdr3_aa: CSARTDTGELFF
clone_size: few; d_call: .; j_call: TRBJ2-1; v_call: TRBV7-2; cdr3_length: 13; cdr3_nt: TGTGCCAGCAGGTCAAGGGGGGGGTATGAGCAGTTCTTC; cdr3_aa: CASRSRGGYEQFF
clone_size: few; d_call: .; j_call: TRBJ2-3; v_call: TRBV29-1; cdr3_length: 13; cdr3_nt: TGCAGCGCCCTCCCGACAGTGGCAGATACGCAGTATTTT; cdr3_aa: CSALPTVADTQYF
clone_size: .; d_call: .; j_call: TRBJ2-1; v_call: TRBV7-9; cdr3_length: 14; cdr3_nt: TGTGCCAGCGTGCCCCCGATTAGTAGGGGTGAGCAGTTCTTC; cdr3_aa: CASVPPISRGEQFF
clone_size: many; d_call: .; j_call: TRBJ1-2; v_call: TRBV12-3/TRBV12-4; cdr3_length: 14; cdr3_nt: TGTGCCAGCAGTTTAGATGGGGAAAGCTATGGCTACACCTTC; cdr3_aa: CASSLDGESYGYTF
clone_size: .; d_call: .; j_call: TRBJ2-1; v_call: TRBV6-6; cdr3_length: 10; cdr3_nt: TGTGCCAGCAGTTCGGGTGAGCAGTTCTTC; cdr3_aa: CASSSGEQFF
clone_size: .; d_call: .; j_call: TRBJ2-1; v_call: TRBV4-1; cdr3_length: 16; cdr3_nt: TGCGCCAGCAGCCAGGCCGGGCGGAGAAAATACAATGAGCAGTTCTTC; cdr3_aa: CASSQAGRRKYNEQFF
clone_size: many; d_call: TRBD2; j_call: TRBJ2-2; v_call: TRBV18; cdr3_length: 16; cdr3_nt: TGTGCCAGCTCAAGTTGGACTAGCGGCCGCACCGGGGAGCTGTTTTTT; cdr3_aa: CASSSWTSGRTGELFF
clone_size: many; d_call: TRBD2; j_call: TRBJ2-1; v_call: TRBV12-3/TRBV12-4; cdr3_length: 14; cdr3_nt: TGTGCCAGCAGACCCACTAGCGGAAACAATGAGCAGTTCTTC; cdr3_aa: CASRPTSGNNEQFF
clone_size: .; d_call: .; j_call: TRBJ1-1; v_call: TRBV7-6; cdr3_length: 15; cdr3_nt: TGTGCCAGCAGCTTAGACGGAGCTGCCCTCACTGAAGCTTTCTTT; cdr3_aa: CASSLDGAALTEAFF
clone_size: many; d_call: TRBD2; j_call: TRBJ2-2; v_call: TRBV7-2; cdr3_length: 15; cdr3_nt: TGTGCCAGCAGCTTTCGACTAGCGGGAGCCGGGGAGCTGTTTTTT; cdr3_aa: CASSFRLAGAGELFF
clone_size: few; d_call: TRBD2; j_call: TRBJ2-4; v_call: TRBV7-2; cdr3_length: 13; cdr3_nt: TGTGCCAGCAGGGTAGCGGGGATAAACATTCAGTACTTC; cdr3_aa: CASRVAGINIQYF
clone_size: .; d_call: TRBD1; j_call: TRBJ2-1; v_call: TRBV12-3/TRBV12-4; cdr3_length: 12; cdr3_nt: TGTGCCACCAGGGGGACACACAATGAGCAGTTCTTC; cdr3_aa: CATRGTHNEQFF
clone_size: .; d_call: TRBD2; j_call: TRBJ2-1; v_call: TRBV10-1; cdr3_length: 18; cdr3_nt: TGCGCCAGCAGTGCGAGGACTAGCGGGTTGAGCTCCTACAATGAGCAGTTCTTC; cdr3_aa: CASSARTSGLSSYNEQFF
clone_size: .; d_call: TRBD1; j_call: TRBJ2-5; v_call: TRBV4-3; cdr3_length: 16; cdr3_nt: TGCGCCAGCAGCCAAGACCTCAGGGGGCTTCAAGAGACCCAGTACTTC; cdr3_aa: CASSQDLRGLQETQYF
clone_size: many; d_call: TRBD1; j_call: TRBJ1-1; v_call: TRBV12-3/TRBV12-4; cdr3_length: 13; cdr3_nt: TGTGCCAGCAGGGACAGGGGGAACACTGAAGCTTTCTTT; cdr3_aa: CASRDRGNTEAFF
clone_size: .; d_call: .; j_call: TRBJ2-5; v_call: TRBV6-6; cdr3_length: 12; cdr3_nt: TGTGCCAGCAGTTTGACGACCGAGACCCAGTACTTC; cdr3_aa: CASSLTTETQYF
clone_size: many; d_call: .; j_call: TRBJ1-2; v_call: TRBV29-1; cdr3_length: 12; cdr3_nt: TGCAGCGTCCGACCGCAGGGGTGGGAGTACACCTTC; cdr3_aa: CSVRPQGWEYTF
clone_size: many; d_call: .; j_call: TRBJ2-3; v_call: TRBV28; cdr3_length: 13; cdr3_nt: TGTGCCAGCAGGGGGGGTGGCACAGATACGCAGTATTTT; cdr3_aa: CASRGGGTDTQYF